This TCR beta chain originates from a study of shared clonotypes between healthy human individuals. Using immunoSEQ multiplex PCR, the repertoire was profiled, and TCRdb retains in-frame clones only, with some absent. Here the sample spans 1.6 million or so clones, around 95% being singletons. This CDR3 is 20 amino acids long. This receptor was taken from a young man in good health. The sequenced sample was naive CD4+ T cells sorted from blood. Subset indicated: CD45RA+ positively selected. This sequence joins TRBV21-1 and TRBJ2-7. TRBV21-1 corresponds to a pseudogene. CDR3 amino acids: CASSKSAGGPGAPNTYEQYF. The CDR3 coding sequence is TGTGCCAGCAGCAAATCAGCGGGCGGGCCAGGGGCCCCTAACACCTACGAGCAGTACTTC.